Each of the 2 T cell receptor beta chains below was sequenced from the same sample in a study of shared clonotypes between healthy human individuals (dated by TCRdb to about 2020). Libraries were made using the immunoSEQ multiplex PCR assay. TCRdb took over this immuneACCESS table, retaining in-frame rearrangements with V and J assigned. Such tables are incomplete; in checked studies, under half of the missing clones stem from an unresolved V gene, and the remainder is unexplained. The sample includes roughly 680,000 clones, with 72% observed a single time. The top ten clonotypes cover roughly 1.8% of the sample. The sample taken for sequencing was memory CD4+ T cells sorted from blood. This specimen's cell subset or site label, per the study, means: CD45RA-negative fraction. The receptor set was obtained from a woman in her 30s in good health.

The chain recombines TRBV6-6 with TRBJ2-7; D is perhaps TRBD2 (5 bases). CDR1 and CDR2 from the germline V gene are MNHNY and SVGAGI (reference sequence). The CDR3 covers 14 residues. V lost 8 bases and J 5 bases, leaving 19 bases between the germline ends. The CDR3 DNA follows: TGTGCCAGCGCATCGGGATGGAACGGCGACGAGCAGTACTTC. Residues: CASASGWNGDEQYF.

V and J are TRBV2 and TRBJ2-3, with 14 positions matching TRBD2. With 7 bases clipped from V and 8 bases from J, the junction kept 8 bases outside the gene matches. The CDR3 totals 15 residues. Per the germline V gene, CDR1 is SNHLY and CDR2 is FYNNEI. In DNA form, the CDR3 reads TGTGCCAGCATCGGGGGACTAGCGGGAGCGGGTACGCAGTATTTT. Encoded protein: CASIGGLAGAGTQYF.